The entry below describes one T cell receptor beta chain. Its specificity is unknown. Since no conserved phenylalanine or tryptophan closes the CDR3, a read error is the likely cause. No DNA is shown, since the ends of the CDR3 on it are uncertain; the CDR3 is the one TCRdb lists. The template, approximately 500 ng total RNA, yielded TCR beta cDNA made with a constant-region primer. Sequencing libraries for TCR beta derived from three nested multiplex PCR rounds that used slightly modified ARM-PCR. Forward primers for TRBV1-TRBV30 and a C-beta reverse primer served the first two PCR rounds, at about 11 cycles each. TCRdb reanalysed the multiplex PCR reads using MiXCR and keeps one entry per CDR3 protein. The sample lists about 92,000 distinct CDR3 sequences, about 73% seen once, with roughly 30% in the top ten. These data originate in a study of tumor-infiltrating lymphocytes in primary liver carcinoma. Study information: The tumors ranged from about 4 to 11 cm across and fell within stage T1-T3 N0M0. About 3.65 to 7.13 million productive TCRbeta reads were obtained from the samples, with similar numbers across tissue types.

Co-extracting RNA and DNA was done with roughly 17-34 mg of unsorted bulk tissue as input. None of the patients had received treatment, and all had chronic HBV infection. Germline CDR1 reads SGHAT; CDR2 reads FQNNGV. A total of 14 residues make up the CDR3, ends included. General study results and limits: The overlap of tumor-adjacent and tumor-blood pairs was smaller than that of tumor region pairs.

This receptor was taken from a man aged 35 to 55 with primary liver carcinoma and hepatitis B virus infection. Sample: tumor-adjacent normal liver tissue. The rearrangement links TRBV11-2 to TRBJ2-3; TRBD1 is the table's D call and was not checked against the DNA. CDR3: CASSLGLGPDTHYI.